The 17 T cell receptor beta chains reported below all come from one sample, sequenced in a study of T cell repertoires in cytomegalovirus infection. TCRdb recomputed calls from the reads with MiXCR, one row per CDR3 protein. The sample includes 200,000 to 250,000 distinct CDR3 sequences, roughly two fifths of them seen just once. These TCRs' antigens remain unknown. The specimen was CD8+ T cells from cultured PBMCs, collected from culture after CMV antigen stimulation. These receptors originate from a human donor in good health (CMV status not recorded). Some clones in this sample may be carry-over from other donors' samples.

The CDR3 region has the DNA TGTGCCAGCAGCTCCTCCGGGACAGGGGCCTCCTACGAGCAGTACTTC. Protein product: CASSSSGTGASYEQYF. The chain is built from TRBV7-6 and TRBJ2-7; TRBD1 matches 10 bases. V lost 4 bases, J lost 0 bases, and 6 bases stayed unmatched. This CDR3 is 16 amino acids long. Germline V CDR1 and CDR2: SGHVS, FNYEAQ.

The rearrangement uses TRBV7-6 and TRBJ1-2; TRBD1 is a possible D gene (5 bases). Germline CDR1 and CDR2: SGHVS and FNYEAQ. Trimming took 4 bases from V and 8 from J, leaving 14 bases between them. This CDR3 spans 13 amino acids. The CDR3 bases are TGTGCCAGCAGCTCACCGGGACCCGTCGGCTACACCTTC. Protein: CASSSPGPVGYTF.

This clonotype has a count of ten or more. This rearrangement joins TRBV7-3 to TRBJ1-2; TRBD1 might be the D (6 bases). CDR1 is SGHTA and CDR2 is FQGTGA in the germline V gene. CDR3 size: 13 residues. V lost 5 bases to trimming and J lost 4 bases, with 11 bases between them. CDR3 region: CASSLDSSYGYTF. In nucleotides, the CDR3 is TGTGCCAGCAGCCTGGACAGCAGCTATGGCTACACCTTC.

The rearrangement joins TRBV7-9 to TRBJ2-5, with 7 bases aligning to TRBD1. The CDR3 sequence is 16 residues long. V dropped 5 bases and J dropped 3; count of bases not matched to a gene: 12. The germline gives CDR1 SEHNR, CDR2 FQNEAQ (reference sequence). The CDR3, as DNA: TGTGCCAGCAGCCCTCGACAGGGAAGATTGGAAGAGACCCAGTACTTC. As protein: CASSPRQGRLEETQYF. Full variable domain (remainder filled in from reference TRBV7-9 and TRBJ2-5): DTGVSQNPRHKITKRGQNVTFRCDPISEHNRLYWYRQTLGQGPEFLTYFQNEAQLEKSRLLSDRFSAERPKGSFSTLEIQRTEQGDSAMYLCASSPRQGRLEETQYFGPGTRLLVL.

In regard to this clonotype: Mismatch with germline at one junction end may stem from a read error. The gene calls are TRBV20-1 and TRBJ2-7; D remains unclear. CDR3 length: 13 residues. Germline CDR1 and CDR2: DFQATT and SNEGSKA (reference sequence). The CDR3 here is CSPRKLSSYEQYF. The CDR3 DNA is TGCAGTCCTAGAAAGTTGAGTTCCTACGAGCAGTACTTC.

This clonotype was observed a few times. This chain connects TRBV10-1 to TRBJ1-1; a possible D gene is TRBD1 (5 bases). From germline, CDR1 is WNHNN and CDR2 SYGVQD (reference sequence). With 2 bases removed from V and 6 bases from J, the gap between germline ends came to 10 bases. This CDR3 has 13 residues. The chain's CDR3 is CASSERTRAEAFF. CDR3 nucleotides: TGCGCCAGCAGTGAGAGGACCAGGGCTGAAGCTTTCTTT.

The chain uses TRBV7-6 and TRBJ2-7; either TRBD1 or TRBD2 may fit D (5 bases each). This CDR3 has 13 residues. V lost 4 bases to trimming and J lost 2 bases, with 9 bases between them. The germline V gene encodes CDR1 SGHVS and CDR2 FNYEAQ. The DNA of the CDR3 is TGTGCCAGCAGCTCCCGGGACGCCTACGAGCAGTACTTC. It encodes CASSSRDAYEQYF.

This clonotype has only a few counts. DNA of the CDR3: TGTGCCAGCAGTTACGGGGTTTCGGACGGAGCGAAAAACATTCAGTACTTC. Its translation: CASSYGVSDGAKNIQYF. The gene calls are TRBV6-5 and TRBJ2-4; D unclear. V was cut by 2 bases and J by 4 bases, with 18 bases left in between. Germline CDR1 MNHEY, CDR2 SVGAGI. The CDR3 spans 17 residues.

V gene TRBV12-5 combines with J gene TRBJ2-1; D is undetermined. Between the trimmed V and J ends, which lost 3 bases and 9 bases, there was a span of 6 bases. The CDR3 covers 11 residues. Per germline, CDR1 LGHNT and CDR2 FRNRAP. The CDR3 reads CASGFNTEQFF. The DNA of the CDR3 is TGTGCTAGTGGTTTTAACACTGAGCAGTTCTTC.

Only a few counts were recorded for this clonotype. This chain connects TRBV27 to TRBJ2-7; 9 bases align to TRBD1. Germline values: CDR1 MNHEY, CDR2 SMNVEV (reference sequence). This CDR3 has 16 residues. Trimming at V came to 3 bases and at J to 3 bases, leaving 9 bases not matched to a gene. The CDR3 nucleotides are TGTGCCAGCAGTTTTAAAATGGGACAGGGAAACTACGAGCAGTACTTC. The encoded protein is CASSFKMGQGNYEQYF.

This clonotype was counted ten times or more. This rearrangement joins TRBV4-1 to TRBJ1-1, with D possibly TRBD1 on 5 matching bases. V was pared by 4 bases and J by 4 bases, with 10 bases between. Per germline, CDR1 MGHRA and CDR2 YSYEKL. The CDR3 contains 13 residues. CDR3 DNA sequence: TGCGCCAGCAGCCGCCCGGGACTCACTGAAGCTTTCTTT. This translates into CASSRPGLTEAFF.

V is TRBV29-1 and J is TRBJ2-7, with D possibly matching TRBD1 (6 bases). CDR3 length: 13 amino acids. Germline V CDR1 and CDR2: SQVTM, ANQGSEA. V gave up 4 bases and J gave up 3 bases, with 13 bases separating them. CDR3 coding DNA: TGCAGCGTTGGCCCGGACAGTTTCTACGAGCAGTACTTC. Translated, it gives CSVGPDSFYEQYF.

The chain links TRBV20-1 to TRBJ2-1; 7 nucleotides align to TRBD2. Trimming at V came to 0 bases and at J to 0 bases, leaving 5 bases not matched to a gene. The CDR3 consists of 16 residues. The germline gives CDR1 DFQATT, CDR2 SNEGSKA (reference sequence). CDR3 sequence reads: CSARDSAGDSYNEQFF. As DNA, the CDR3 is TGCAGTGCTAGAGATTCGGCGGGGGACTCCTACAATGAGCAGTTCTTC.

Only a few counts were recorded for this clonotype. This sequence joins TRBV7-6 and TRBJ2-3; the match to TRBD1 covers 10 bases. The CDR3 covers 16 residues. The trim removed 5 bases at V and 5 bases at J, leaving 10 bases unmatched. Germline CDR1 and CDR2: SGHVS and FNYEAQ. The CDR3 DNA follows: TGTGCCAGCAGCCCAAGGGGGACAGGGGACGGAGATACGCAGTATTTT. It is translated as CASSPRGTGDGDTQYF.

The chain combines TRBV27 with TRBJ2-3, with D perhaps matching TRBD1 or TRBD2 (5 bases each). The CDR3 extends over 17 amino acids. V lost 6 bases, J lost 1 base, and 20 bases lay in between. Looked up from germline, CDR1 is MNHEY and CDR2 is SMNVEV (reference sequence). CDR3 residues: CASSPRARVGGTDTQYF. CDR3 in DNA: TGTGCCAGCAGCCCTCGGGCGAGGGTGGGGGGCACAGATACGCAGTATTTT.

The table lists this clonotype with a few counts. This chain connects TRBV7-8 to TRBJ2-1; 7 bases are shared with TRBD2. Looked up from germline, CDR1 is SGHVS and CDR2 is FQNEAQ. This CDR3 comprises 15 residues. The V and J ends lost 5 bases and 8 bases, in that order; junction bases with no gene match: 12. The CDR3 protein is CASSPRTRSSDEQFF. The CDR3 nucleotides are TGTGCCAGCAGCCCCAGGACTAGATCCAGTGATGAGCAGTTCTTC.

The genes are TRBV5-6 and TRBJ2-7, with D perhaps matching TRBD1 (7 bases). The germline gives CDR1 SGHDT, CDR2 YYEEEE. Trimming removed 4 bases at V and 7 bases at J, with 15 bases between. This CDR3 has 13 residues. The CDR3 spells CASSPGGLREQYF. The CDR3, as DNA: TGTGCCAGCAGCCCAGGGGGGTTGAGAGAGCAGTACTTC.